This T cell receptor (beta chain) is from a study of cytomegalovirus exposure and HLA in healthy donors. In the study overall: About 85 million unique TCR sequences came from HLA-typed donors in an early release. Study outcomes and limitations: TCR beta V- and J-gene trimming was later associated with a missense DCLRE1C variant. In a later analysis, HLA-C alleles had the fewest associated TCRs, DRB1 alleles the most.

Comment on this clone: The antigen is not known.

In germline, CDR1 is SEHNR, CDR2 FQNEAQ (reference sequence). Trimming removed 5 bases at V and 6 bases at J, with 28 bases between. This CDR3 is built from 19 residues. The study ran its PCR with 60 Vbeta and 13 Jbeta primers. Measured with immunoSEQ multiplex PCR; TCRdb has only the in-frame clones, and not every one. The repertoire holds hundreds of thousands of clones, with around 80% as singletons. The sample consisted of PBMCs. The chain joins TRBV7-9 to TRBJ1-4; maybe TRBD1 (5 bases). The source is a boy under 18 in good health and CMV-seronegative. Here the CDR3 DNA reads TGTGCCAGCAGCACCCCATGGGGCCGTACCAGAGAAAATTATGAAAAACTGTTTTTT. Its translation is CASSTPWGRTRENYEKLFF.